This passage covers 23 T cell receptor beta chains from one sample sequenced in a study of blood T cells in healthy people across ages. Primers used in a second PCR of roughly 6 to 11 cycles were a sample-barcoded 5' primer and a J-beta primer mix. TCRdb reanalysed the 5' RACE reads using MiXCR and keeps one entry per CDR3 protein. The table has 700,000 to 1,000,000 distinct CDR3 sequences, around 45% seen once; the top ten hold 15% to 25%. Sequenced sample: blood. The receptors were sampled from a man between 60 and 75 years old in good health.

This clonotype was picked up a small number of times. The chain links TRBV3-1 to TRBJ1-2; D unresolved. V lost 2 bases and J 5 bases, leaving 12 bases between the germline ends. The CDR3 totals 14 residues. Per the germline V gene, CDR1 is LGHDT and CDR2 is YNNKEL (reference sequence). This CDR3 reads CASSQQPGIYGYTF. CDR3 nucleotide sequence: TGTGCCAGCAGCCAACAGCCGGGGATTTATGGCTACACCTTC.

This clonotype showed up just a few times. The genes are TRBV24-1 and TRBJ2-1, with D possibly matching TRBD1 (6 bases). CDR3 size: 13 residues. In germline, CDR1 is KGHDR, CDR2 SFDVKD. Trimming pared 5 bases from V and 4 bases from J, leaving 8 bases between. Here the CDR3 reads CATSGGLYNEQFF. As DNA, the CDR3 is TGTGCCACCAGTGGGGGGCTATACAATGAGCAGTTCTTC.

The chain combines TRBV27 with TRBJ1-2, with a tentative D call TRBD1 (5 bases). CDR3 length: 15 amino acids. Trimming stripped 0 bases from V and 0 bases from J, with 8 bases between. Germline CDR1 and CDR2: MNHEY and SMNVEV (reference sequence). CDR3 nucleotides: TGTGCCAGCAGTTTATCGACAGCAGCTAACTATGGCTACACCTTC. It specifies CASSLSTAANYGYTF.

V and J are TRBV6-1 and TRBJ1-2, with TRBD1 matching over 8 bases. The germline V gene encodes CDR1 MNHNS and CDR2 SASEGT. V shed 7 bases and J 0 bases; nucleotides not matched to a gene: 16. CDR3 length equals 18 residues. The CDR3 reads CASIQSTGEWVANYGYTF. The DNA for the CDR3 is TGTGCCAGCATCCAATCGACAGGGGAGTGGGTAGCTAACTATGGCTACACCTTC.

The rearrangement links TRBV5-1 to TRBJ2-3; 8 bases are a match to TRBD1. Germline assignment: CDR1 SGHRS and CDR2 YFSETQ. V gave up 3 bases and J gave up 4 bases; unmatched junction bases: 7. This CDR3 has 15 amino acids. CDR3 in DNA: TGCGCCAGCAGCTACCGGACAGGGTTTTCAGATACGCAGTATTTT. Its protein is CASSYRTGFSDTQYF. Together with reference TRBV5-1 and TRBJ2-3, the CDR3 gives the full variable domain: KAGVTQTPRYLIKTRGQQVTLSCSPISGHRSVSWYQQTPGQGLQFLFEYFSETQRNKGNFPGRFSGRQFSNSRSEMNVSTLELGDSALYLCASSYRTGFSDTQYFGPGTRLTVL.

This sequence joins TRBV7-9 and TRBJ2-2; D is ambiguous. This CDR3 is 15 amino acids long. Trimming shortened V by 8 bases and J by 1 base, and 14 bases separated the two germline ends. The germline V gene has CDR1 SEHNR and CDR2 FQNEAQ (reference sequence). CDR3: CASATGYLNTGELFF. CDR3 in DNA: TGTGCCAGCGCGACGGGTTACCTGAACACCGGGGAGCTGTTTTTT.

The chain combines TRBV7-9 with TRBJ1-4; TRBD1 agrees at 7 bases. CDR3 length: 16 amino acids. In germline, CDR1 is SEHNR, CDR2 FQNEAQ (reference sequence). The V and J ends lost 4 bases and 0 bases, in that order; junction bases with no gene match: 5. CDR3 in amino acids: CASSSGGTATNEKLFF. The CDR3 coding sequence is TGTGCCAGCAGCTCCGGCGGGACAGCAACTAATGAAAAACTGTTTTTT. Filled out from reference TRBV7-9 and TRBJ1-4, the complete variable domain reads DTGVSQNPRHKITKRGQNVTFRCDPISEHNRLYWYRQTLGQGPEFLTYFQNEAQLEKSRLLSDRFSAERPKGSFSTLEIQRTEQGDSAMYLCASSSGGTATNEKLFFGSGTQLSVL.

This clonotype was seen more than once but under ten times. This rearrangement joins TRBV6-1 to TRBJ2-1, with D tentatively TRBD2 (5 bases). The V end was cut by 6 bases, the J end by 5 bases, with 23 bases between. Germline CDR1 reads MNHNS; CDR2 reads SASEGT. The CDR3 is 17 residues long. The CDR3: CASSWTRGRLDNNEQFF. The CDR3 region has the DNA TGTGCCAGCAGCTGGACCAGAGGGCGGCTAGATAACAATGAGCAGTTCTTC.

The chain employs TRBV4-1 and TRBJ2-3, with 8 bases that match TRBD2. Germline V gene data show CDR1 as MGHRA and CDR2 as YSYEKL. The CDR3 is made up of 15 amino acids. The V gene end was trimmed by 1 base and the J gene end by 4 bases; junction bases not matched to a gene: 4. As DNA, the CDR3 is TGCGCCAGCAGCCAAGCTGCGGGGGGCCCAGATACGCAGTATTTT. This translates into CASSQAAGGPDTQYF.

V is TRBV20-1 and J is TRBJ2-7; unclear D gene. Trimming left V 3 bases short and J 5 bases short, with 11 bases between. This CDR3 region has 12 residues. Germline CDR1 DFQATT, CDR2 SNEGSKA (reference sequence). DNA of the CDR3: TGCAGTGCTAGGAAGGATAACCACGAGCAGTACTTC. This translates into CSARKDNHEQYF.

The chain has TRBV6-5 and TRBJ2-1; TRBD2 agrees at 10 bases. With V trimmed by 5 bases and J by 3 bases, 7 bases remained unmatched. The CDR3 consists of 16 residues. Looked up from germline, CDR1 is MNHEY and CDR2 is SVGAGI. The CDR3 is CASSRGLAGVYNEQFF. In DNA, the CDR3 is TGTGCCAGCAGTCGCGGGCTAGCGGGGGTCTACAATGAGCAGTTCTTC.

The chain has TRBV28 and TRBJ1-1, with a tentative D call TRBD1 (6 bases). The CDR3 runs 12 residues. Germline CDR1 reads MDHEN; CDR2 reads SYDVKM. Deletions cut 5 bases from V and 11 bases from J, with 15 bases between. The DNA of the CDR3 is TGTGCCAGCAGTCCCCAAGGGGGGGCGGCTTTCTTT. Translated: CASSPQGGAAFF.

This clonotype was observed many times. The J gene is TRBJ2-7, the V gene TRBV25-1, with D perhaps given as TRBD1 or TRBD2 (5 bases each). CDR3 length: 12 amino acids. V was shortened by 8 bases and J by 3 bases, with 11 bases between the two germline ends. Germline CDR1 is MGHDK and CDR2 is SYGVNS. The chain's CDR3 is CASRDGRYEQYF. CDR3 bases: TGTGCCAGCCGGGACGGACGCTACGAGCAGTACTTC.

As for this clonotype: This could be a read error, since a much larger clone is one nucleotide away. The rearrangement uses TRBV5-1 and TRBJ2-2; TRBD2 is a possible D gene (6 bases). V was pared by 0 bases and J by 5 bases, with 11 bases between. Germline values: CDR1 SGHRS, CDR2 YFSETQ. This CDR3 spans 15 amino acids. CDR3 sequence (DNA): TGCGCCAGCAGCTTGGCTGCAGGACTAACCGGGGAGCTGTTTTTT. Translating gives CASSLAAGLTGELFF.

This clonotype was observed a few times. The chain links TRBV6-2 or TRBV6-3 to TRBJ2-7; D is ambiguous. The CDR3 contains 11 residues. The V gene's germline CDR1 is MNHEY and CDR2 SVGEGT. V lost 7 bases, J lost 3 bases, and 7 bases lay in between. The CDR3 spells CASKRSYEQYF. The CDR3 nucleotides are TGTGCCAGCAAACGGAGCTACGAGCAGTACTTC.

The chain combines TRBV20-1 with TRBJ1-2; 8 positions agree with TRBD1. Trimming cost V 6 bases and J 8 bases; bases outside gene matches: 8. This CDR3 region has 12 residues. The V gene's germline CDR1 is DFQATT and CDR2 SNEGSKA (reference sequence). The CDR3 DNA follows: TGCAGTGCAGGCGTCGGGACAGGAGGCTACACCTTC. It translates to CSAGVGTGGYTF.

This clonotype was recorded a few times. The chain links TRBV9 to TRBJ2-1; possibly TRBD1 for D (5 bases). CDR3 length equals 13 residues. Between the trimmed V and J ends, which lost 0 bases and 6 bases, there was a span of 7 bases. CDR1 and CDR2 from the germline V gene are SGDLS and YYNGEE. Here the CDR3 reads CASSVETVNEQFF. The CDR3 DNA follows: TGTGCCAGCAGCGTAGAGACAGTCAATGAGCAGTTCTTC.

This clonotype has only a few counts. In DNA form, the CDR3 reads TGTGCCAGCAGCCCACTTGGGGGGACAGATACGCAGTATTTT. This codes for CASSPLGGTDTQYF. The V call is TRBV6-5, the J call TRBJ2-3; tentative D call: TRBD2 (6 bases). The germline V gene has CDR1 MNHEY and CDR2 SVGAGI. With 6 bases removed from V and 3 bases from J, the gap between germline ends came to 13 bases. This CDR3 has 14 residues.

Here the CDR3 reads CATSGTRNEKLFF. Written as DNA, the CDR3 is TGTGCCACCTCCGGGACCCGGAATGAAAAACTGTTTTTT. This chain links TRBV12-3 or TRBV12-4 with TRBJ1-4, with D possibly being TRBD1 (5 bases). The CDR3 runs to 13 residues. Between the trimmed V and J ends, which lost 10 bases and 5 bases, there was a span of 14 bases.

A word on this clonotype: At one end, the junction sequence differs from germline, possibly due to a read error. The rearrangement joins TRBV5-1 to TRBJ2-3, with D perhaps TRBD1 (5 bases). The CDR3 covers 14 residues. Germline V CDR1 and CDR2: SGHRS, YFSETQ. CDR3 amino acids: CAGSLIQVTDTQYF. As DNA, the CDR3 is TGCGCCGGCAGCTTGATACAGGTCACAGATACGCAGTATTTT.

The gene calls are TRBV7-2 and TRBJ2-3; 10 positions agree with TRBD2. Germline V lookup: CDR1 SGHTA, CDR2 FQGNSA. V shed 1 base and J 3 bases; nucleotides not matched to a gene: 7. This CDR3 is 17 amino acids long. CDR3 sequence: CASSLERGGVGTDTQYF. DNA for the CDR3: TGTGCCAGCAGCTTAGAGCGGGGGGGCGTAGGAACAGATACGCAGTATTTT.

This chain connects TRBV4-3 to TRBJ1-1; the D is unclear. With 0 bases removed from V and 2 bases from J, the gap between germline ends came to 10 bases. From germline, CDR1 is LGHNA and CDR2 YSLEER. The CDR3 contains 15 residues. The DNA of the CDR3 is TGCGCCAGCAGCCAAGATGAGTTTAGAAACACTGAAGCTTTCTTT. It encodes CASSQDEFRNTEAFF.

This clonotype appeared a few times. The rearrangement uses TRBV6-6 and TRBJ1-2; D remains ambiguous. The CDR3 loop spans 14 amino acids. V lost 4 bases and J 0 bases, leaving 9 bases between the germline ends. Germline CDR1 MNHNY, CDR2 SVGAGI (reference sequence). The CDR3 sequence is CASSFPGANYGYTF. CDR3 bases: TGTGCCAGCAGTTTCCCTGGAGCTAACTATGGCTACACCTTC.